The clone carrying this TCR beta chain was detected many times. The germline CDR1 and CDR2 sequences are SQVTM and ANQGSEA. V was trimmed by 4 bases and J by 2 bases, leaving 15 bases between them. CDR3 length equals 15 residues. These data belong to a study of blood T cell repertoires in COVID-19. On the study more broadly: In each case, the material was cDNA or gDNA derived from T cells, B-cell-depleted T cells, or PBMCs.

Original methodology: For nucleated cells, counts were estimated from reference gene primer amplification. Sequencing used immunoSEQ multiplex PCR; TCRdb keeps in-frame clones, though not all of them. That table supplies the V and J calls and clone size; D and trimming were determined from the DNA. The table shows roughly 180,000 clones, with approximately 85% occurring only once. Seattle patients were enrolled while actively infected and followed longitudinally. The TCR was taken from a man aged 80 or over with COVID-19, enrolled during active disease. V and J are TRBV29-1 and TRBJ1-5, with unresolved D. The sequenced sample was peripheral blood. The CDR3 is CSVADGVLGNQPQHF. Here the CDR3 DNA reads TGCAGCGTTGCCGACGGTGTTCTAGGCAATCAGCCCCAGCATTTT.